The clone carrying this TCR beta chain was detected ten times or more. Its antigen is still unknown. Unique-molecular-identifier-tagged TCR beta cDNA libraries were used. TCRdb called the PCR reads again in MiXCR, with one record for every CDR3 protein. In the table there are approximately 260,000 distinct CDR3 sequences, 36% of which are singletons. The data originate from a study of post-analysis software for immune sequencing data. Across the study: In terms of disease course, relapsing-remitting, secondary progressive and progressive-relapsing multiple sclerosis were included.

Germline loops: CDR1 LGHDT, CDR2 YNNKEL (reference sequence). The V end lost 3 bases, the J end lost 4 bases, and 9 bases lay between the germline ends. There are 13 residues in the CDR3. Study results and limitations: TRBV5-6, TRBV5-1 and TRBV20-1 were among five TRBV segments more frequent in patients than controls. Significantly lower normalized Chao1 diversity was found in patients with multiple sclerosis relative to controls.

The source is a girl aged 10 to 17 with multiple sclerosis. Source material: blood. V is TRBV3-1 and J is TRBJ2-5, with D possibly matching TRBD2 (5 bases). CDR3 loop: CASSHASGETQYF. The CDR3 nucleotides read TGTGCCAGCAGCCATGCCAGCGGAGAGACCCAGTACTTC.